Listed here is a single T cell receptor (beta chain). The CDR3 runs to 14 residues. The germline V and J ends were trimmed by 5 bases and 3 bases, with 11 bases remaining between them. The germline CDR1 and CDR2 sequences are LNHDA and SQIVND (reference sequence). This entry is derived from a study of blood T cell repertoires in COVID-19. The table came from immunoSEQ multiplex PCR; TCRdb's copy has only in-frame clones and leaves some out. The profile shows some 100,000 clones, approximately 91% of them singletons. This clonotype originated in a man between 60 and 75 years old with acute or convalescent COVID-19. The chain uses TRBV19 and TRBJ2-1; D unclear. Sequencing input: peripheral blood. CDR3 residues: CASSDSGGYNEQFF. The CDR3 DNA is TGTGCCAGTAGTGATTCGGGTGGCTACAATGAGCAGTTCTTC. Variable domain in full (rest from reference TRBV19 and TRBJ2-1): DGGITQSPKYLFRKEGQNVTLSCEQNLNHDAMYWYRQDPGQGLRLIYYSQIVNDFQKGDIAEGYSVSREKKESFPLTVTSAQKNPTAFYLCASSDSGGYNEQFFGPGTRLTVL.